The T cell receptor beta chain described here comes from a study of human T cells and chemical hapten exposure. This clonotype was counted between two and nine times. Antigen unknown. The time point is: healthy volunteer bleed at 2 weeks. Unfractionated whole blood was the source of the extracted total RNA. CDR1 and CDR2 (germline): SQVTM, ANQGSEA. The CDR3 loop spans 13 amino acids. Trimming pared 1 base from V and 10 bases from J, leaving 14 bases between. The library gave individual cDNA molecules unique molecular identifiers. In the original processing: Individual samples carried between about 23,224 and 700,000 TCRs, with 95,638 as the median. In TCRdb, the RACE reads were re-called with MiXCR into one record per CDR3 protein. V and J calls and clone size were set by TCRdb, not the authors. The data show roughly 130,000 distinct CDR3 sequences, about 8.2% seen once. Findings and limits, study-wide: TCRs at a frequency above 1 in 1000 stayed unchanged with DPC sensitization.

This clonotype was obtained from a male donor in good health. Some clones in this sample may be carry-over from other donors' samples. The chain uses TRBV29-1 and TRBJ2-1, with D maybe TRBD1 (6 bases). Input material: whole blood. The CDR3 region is CSVEGEQGREQFF. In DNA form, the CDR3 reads TGCAGCGTTGAAGGGGAACAGGGCCGAGAGCAGTTCTTC.